This TCR beta chain was retrieved from a study of T cells in Graves' hyperthyroidism and ophthalmopathy. A sample of blood taken at first hyperthyroidism diagnosis preceded any ophthalmopathy symptoms. TCR beta CDR3 regions were amplified from RNA. First-round RT-PCR of the TCR CDR3 relied on the HTBI primer set. TCRdb ran MiXCR on the multiplex PCR reads and lists one entry per CDR3 protein. This table has 130,000 or so distinct CDR3 sequences, approximately 20% appearing once. Trimming shortened V by 8 bases and J by 7 bases, and 12 bases separated the two germline ends. The CDR3 length is 12 residues. Germline V gives CDR1 MDHEN, CDR2 SYDVKM. The sample holds many counts of this clonotype.

The sequencing input was blood. The TCR sequence derives from a woman aged 50 to 60 with Graves' hyperthyroidism that later progressed to Graves' ophthalmopathy. V usage is TRBV28 and J usage is TRBJ1-5; weak D call: TRBD1 (5 bases). The CDR3 here is CASSQGKQPQHF. CDR3 nucleotides: TGTGCCAGCTCTCAGGGAAAACAGCCCCAGCATTTT. The full variable domain, with the rest looked up from reference TRBV28 and TRBJ1-5, is DVKVTQSSRYLVKRTGEKVFLECVQDMDHENMFWYRQDPGLGLRLIYFSYDVKMKEKGDIPEGYSVSREKKERFSLILESASTNQTSMYLCASSQGKQPQHFGDGTRLSIL.